The rows below give T cell receptor beta chains drawn from one sample of a study of immune evolution from preneoplasia to lung adenocarcinoma. Data came from immunoSEQ multiplex PCR; TCRdb stores just in-frame clones and leaves some out. The top ten hold about 6.5% of the sample, which has tens of thousands of clones, about 74% seen once. Sequenced: FFPE invasive lung adenocarcinoma tissue. Every receptor here comes from a person aged 55 to 69 with lung adenocarcinoma. Both conserved end residues are part of each CDR3. A D gene is named only where the DNA matches it firmly. Only some rows state a clone size, as once, few, many or a class for expanded clones.

TRBJ2-7 | TRBV29-1 | NA | NA | CSVLRPSSEQYF | TGCAGCGTCCTTCGACCCAGTAGCGAGCAGTACTTC
TRBJ1-1 | TRBV6-6 | NA | NA | CASIPQGSYTEAFF | TGTGCCAGCATTCCTCAGGGGTCTTACACTGAAGCTTTCTTT
TRBJ2-7 | TRBV4-2 | NA | TRBD1 | CASSQSTGTGALYEQYF | TGTGCCAGCAGCCAATCCACCGGGACAGGCGCCCTCTACGAGCAGTACTTC
TRBJ2-1 | TRBV29-1 | NA | NA | CSVRSVLMGEQFF | TGCAGCGTTCGTTCAGTCCTCATGGGTGAGCAGTTCTTC
TRBJ2-7 | TRBV7-2 | NA | NA | CASSLTTVAEQYF | TGTGCCAGCAGCTTAACGACAGTTGCCGAGCAGTACTTC
TRBJ2-1 | TRBV29-1 | NA | TRBD1 | CSHRGGQGRYEQFF | TGCAGCCACCGAGGGGGACAGGGAAGGTATGAGCAGTTCTTC
TRBJ2-1 | TRBV7-9 | once | TRBD2 | CASSSFAAGGDYNEQFF | TGTGCCAGCAGCTCCTTTGCGGCGGGAGGGGACTACAATGAGCAGTTCTTC
TRBJ2-1 | TRBV28 | NA | NA | CASSVEGSVSSYNEQFF | TGTGCCAGCAGTGTGGAGGGGTCCGTGAGCTCCTACAATGAGCAGTTCTTC
TRBJ2-1 | TRBV5-1 | NA | NA | CASSLEGTPHNEQFF | TGCGCCAGCAGCTTGGAGGGCACCCCTCACAATGAGCAGTTCTTC
TRBJ1-4 | TRBV9 | few | TRBD1 | CASSPGQAGGEKLFF | TGTGCCAGCAGCCCCGGACAGGCAGGCGGGGAAAAACTGTTTTTT
TRBJ2-7 | TRBV7-9 | NA | TRBD1 | CASSLPGQGSYEQYF | TGTGCCAGCAGCTTACCGGGACAGGGAAGCTACGAGCAGTACTTC
TRBJ1-1 | TRBV5-1 | NA | NA | CASSLTGQGTEAFF | TGCGCCAGCAGCTTGACGGGGCAGGGCACTGAAGCTTTCTTT
TRBJ2-6 | TRBV6-1 | NA | TRBD1 | CASSGSNRGTGANVLTF | TGTGCCAGCAGTGGCTCTAACAGGGGAACTGGGGCCAACGTCCTGACTTTC
TRBJ1-5 | TRBV30 | NA | TRBD1 | CAWSGQGSNQPQHF | TGTGCCTGGAGTGGACAGGGTAGCAATCAGCCCCAGCATTTT
TRBJ2-7 | TRBV2 | NA | TRBD1 | CASSRGTGGGGEQYF | TGTGCCAGCAGCCGCGGGACAGGGGGTGGAGGGGAGCAGTACTTC
TRBJ2-5 | TRBV5-1 | NA | TRBD1 | CASSLSTGGRETQYF | TGCGCCAGCAGCTTGAGTACAGGGGGCCGGGAGACCCAGTACTTC
TRBJ2-7 | TRBV7-8 | NA | NA | CASSLVPYEQYF | TGTGCCAGCAGCTTAGTCCCCTACGAGCAGTACTTC
TRBJ2-7 | TRBV6-4 | NA | NA | CASSDFREYEQYF | TGTGCCAGCAGTGACTTTCGGGAGTACGAGCAGTACTTC
TRBJ2-7 | TRBV28 | NA | NA | CASSPPGYEQYF | TGTGCCAGCAGCCCACCGGGGTACGAGCAGTACTTC
TRBJ2-5 | TRBV5-6 | NA | NA | CASSLALQGGTQYF | TGTGCCAGCAGCTTGGCTTTGCAGGGTGGGACCCAGTACTTC
TRBJ2-5 | TRBV18 | NA | NA | CASSPGEETQYF | TGTGCCAGCTCACCAGGGGAAGAGACCCAGTACTTC
TRBJ2-1 | TRBV10-3 | medium-sized | NA | CAISDGEGPFF | TGTGCCATCAGTGACGGCGAAGGACCGTTCTTC
TRBJ2-1 | TRBV7-2 | NA | NA | CASSYASASYNEQFF | TGTGCCAGCAGCTACGCCTCTGCCAGCTACAATGAGCAGTTCTTC
TRBJ1-2 | TRBV11-2 | NA | NA | CASSTRTLLGYTF | TGTGCCAGCAGCACCCGGACGCTCTTGGGCTACACCTTC
TRBJ2-5 | TRBV7-8 | NA | NA | CASSPNDHLQETQYF | TGTGCCAGCAGCCCCAACGACCACTTACAAGAGACCCAGTACTTC
TRBJ2-6 | TRBV2 | NA | NA | CASSGWTGANVLTF | TGTGCCAGCAGTGGATGGACTGGGGCCAACGTCCTGACTTTC
TRBJ2-5 | TRBV7-2 | once | NA | CASSKQETQYF | TGTGCCAGCAGCAAACAAGAGACCCAGTACTTC
TRBJ2-2 | TRBV5-1 | NA | NA | CASYGPRDPNTGELFF | TGCGCCAGCTACGGACCCCGGGACCCGAACACCGGGGAGCTGTTTTTT
TRBJ2-1 | TRBV5-1 | NA | TRBD2 | CASSLVRAGGDEQFF | TGCGCCAGCAGCTTGGTGAGGGCGGGAGGGGATGAGCAGTTCTTC
TRBJ2-6 | TRBV19 | NA | NA | CASSSGRFSGANVLTF | TGTGCCAGTAGTAGTGGACGGTTCTCTGGGGCCAACGTCCTGACTTTC
TRBJ2-7 | TRBV19 | NA | NA | CASSPSGGIGYEQYF | TGTGCCAGTAGTCCATCCGGGGGCATAGGCTACGAGCAGTACTTC
TRBJ1-5 | TRBV6-4 | NA | NA | CASSEGSNQPQHF | TGTGCCAGCAGTGAGGGGAGCAATCAGCCCCAGCATTTT
TRBJ2-7 | TRBV4-2 | medium-sized | NA | CASSPPALPHEQYF | TGTGCCAGCAGCCCCCCGGCACTACCGCACGAGCAGTACTTC
TRBJ2-3 | TRBV7-9 | NA | TRBD2 | CASSIGTSGGDTQYF | TGTGCCAGCAGCATAGGGACTAGCGGTGGAGATACGCAGTATTTT
TRBJ2-7 | TRBV5-4 | NA | NA | CASSRNFDSGYEQYF | TGTGCCAGCAGCCGCAACTTTGATTCCGGATACGAGCAGTACTTC
TRBJ2-1 | TRBV11-2 | NA | TRBD2 | CASSSGLAKSSYNEQFF | TGTGCCAGCAGCTCGGGACTAGCCAAGAGCTCCTACAATGAGCAGTTCTTC
TRBJ2-7 | TRBV7-9 | once | TRBD2 | CASSRLTGTSGSSYEQYF | TGTGCCAGCAGCCGACTAACCGGGACTAGCGGAAGCTCCTACGAGCAGTACTTC
TRBJ1-1 | TRBV4-1 | NA | NA | CASSLREGREAFF | TGCGCCAGCAGCCTACGCGAGGGGCGTGAAGCTTTCTTT
TRBJ2-5 | TRBV5-6 | NA | TRBD1 | CASRTSGGQETQYF | TGTGCCAGCCGAACATCAGGGGGCCAAGAGACCCAGTACTTC
TRBJ2-7 | TRBV12-5 | NA | NA | CASGAAWGGQYF | TGTGCTAGTGGAGCTGCGTGGGGGGGCCAGTACTTC
TRBJ1-2 | TRBV9 | NA | NA | CASSARDSYGYTF | TGTGCCAGCAGTGCCAGGGACTCCTATGGCTACACCTTC
TRBJ1-1 | TRBV5-4 | NA | NA | CASTTTRRNTEAFF | TGTGCCAGCACCACCACCCGGAGGAACACTGAAGCTTTCTTT
TRBJ2-1 | TRBV19 | NA | TRBD2 | CASSTSGGSYNEQFF | TGTGCCAGTAGTACTAGCGGGGGATCCTACAATGAGCAGTTCTTC
TRBJ1-3 | TRBV6-6 | NA | TRBD1 | CASSYSQGAWGNTIYF | TGTGCCAGCAGTTACTCACAGGGGGCTTGGGGAAACACCATATATTTT
TRBJ2-7 | TRBV10-3 | NA | TRBD1 | CAISDRDRGYRHFEQYF | TGTGCCATCAGTGACCGCGACAGGGGGTACCGTCATTTCGAGCAGTACTTC
TRBJ2-1 | TRBV9 | NA | NA | CASSVGHNEQFF | TGTGCCAGCAGCGTAGGACACAATGAGCAGTTCTTC
TRBJ2-1 | TRBV5-1 | NA | TRBD2 | CASSQGLPGLAAEQFF | TGCGCCAGCAGCCAAGGTCTTCCGGGACTAGCGGCTGAGCAGTTCTTC
TRBJ2-5 | TRBV5-1 | few | NA | CASRGTEGGETQYF | TGCGCCAGCAGGGGGACGGAAGGAGGTGAGACCCAGTACTTC
TRBJ2-1 | TRBV18 | NA | TRBD2 | CASSSGESPLYNEQFF | TGTGCCAGCTCAAGCGGGGAATCCCCCTTATACAATGAGCAATTCTTC
TRBJ2-7 | TRBV30 | once | NA | CAWSLNTPNYYEQYF | TGTGCCTGGAGTCTCAATACCCCAAACTACTACGAGCAGTACTTC
TRBJ2-1 | TRBV10-1 | few | TRBD2 | CASSATASGRAHEQFF | TGCGCCAGCAGCGCCACGGCTAGCGGGAGGGCCCATGAGCAGTTCTTC
TRBJ2-1 | TRBV5-1 | NA | NA | CASSADLSSYNEQFF | TGCGCCAGCAGCGCAGACTTGAGCTCCTACAATGAGCAGTTCTTC
TRBJ2-1 | TRBV5-1 | NA | TRBD1 | CASSSTGGTYNEQFF | TGCGCCAGCAGCTCTACAGGGGGCACCTACAATGAGCAGTTCTTC
TRBJ2-2 | TRBV4-1 | NA | NA | CASKDRSGAGELFF | TGCGCCAGCAAGGACAGGTCGGGGGCCGGGGAGCTGTTTTTT
TRBJ2-7 | TRBV7-2 | NA | NA | CASSQYGAYEQYF | TGTGCCAGCAGCCAATATGGGGCCTACGAGCAGTACTTC